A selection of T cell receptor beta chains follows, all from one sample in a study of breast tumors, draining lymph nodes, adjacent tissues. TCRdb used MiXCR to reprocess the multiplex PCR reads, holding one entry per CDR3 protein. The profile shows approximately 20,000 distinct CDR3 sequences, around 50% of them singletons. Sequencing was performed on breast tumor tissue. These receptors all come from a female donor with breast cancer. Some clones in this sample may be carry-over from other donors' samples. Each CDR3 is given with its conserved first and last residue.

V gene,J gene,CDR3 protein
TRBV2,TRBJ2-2,CASSETGTGNTGELFF
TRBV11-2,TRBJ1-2,CASSPGQDYGYTF
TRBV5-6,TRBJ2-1,CASRSLGTGQIIWF
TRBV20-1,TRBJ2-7,CSASGDVIVYEQYF
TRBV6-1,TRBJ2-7,CASSRLADTYEQYF
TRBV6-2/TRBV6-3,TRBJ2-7,CTSSSRGLAGGVESYEQYF
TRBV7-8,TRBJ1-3,CASSPRSGFGNTIYF
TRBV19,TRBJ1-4,CASGWLTNEKLFF
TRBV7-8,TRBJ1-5,CASSPVGRQSHQPQHF
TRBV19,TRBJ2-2,CASSHPGDSHTEELFF
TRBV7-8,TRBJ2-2,CASSHGLAGTGELFF
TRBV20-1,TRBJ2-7,CSARGLAGGPYEQYF
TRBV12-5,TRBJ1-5,CASGFVTPGSNQPQHF
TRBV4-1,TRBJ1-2,CASSQDRVSIYGYTF
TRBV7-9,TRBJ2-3,CASSPGTSGSLTVDTDTQYF
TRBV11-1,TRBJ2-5,CASSPTGAETQYF
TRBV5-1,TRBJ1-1,CASRTMNTEAFF
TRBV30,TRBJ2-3,CAWSDPGAGDTQYF
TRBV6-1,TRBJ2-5,CASTGLNQETQYF
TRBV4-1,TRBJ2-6,CASSQEETGANVLTF
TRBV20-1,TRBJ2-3,CSATKDGDTQYF
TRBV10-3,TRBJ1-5,CAISDAAGRTGQPQHF
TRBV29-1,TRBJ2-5,CSVLPYEGLNLVTETQYF
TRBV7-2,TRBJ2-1,CASTRVNEQFF
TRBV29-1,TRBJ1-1,CSVAPVTEAFF
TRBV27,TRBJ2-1,CASSPRRVGEQFF
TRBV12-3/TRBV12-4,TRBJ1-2,CASSFSGDYGYTF
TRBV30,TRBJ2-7,CACSTGQSLPEQCF
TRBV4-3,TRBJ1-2,CASSRQGQGLYGYTF
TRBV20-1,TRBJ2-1,CSAEVSGSEYNERFF